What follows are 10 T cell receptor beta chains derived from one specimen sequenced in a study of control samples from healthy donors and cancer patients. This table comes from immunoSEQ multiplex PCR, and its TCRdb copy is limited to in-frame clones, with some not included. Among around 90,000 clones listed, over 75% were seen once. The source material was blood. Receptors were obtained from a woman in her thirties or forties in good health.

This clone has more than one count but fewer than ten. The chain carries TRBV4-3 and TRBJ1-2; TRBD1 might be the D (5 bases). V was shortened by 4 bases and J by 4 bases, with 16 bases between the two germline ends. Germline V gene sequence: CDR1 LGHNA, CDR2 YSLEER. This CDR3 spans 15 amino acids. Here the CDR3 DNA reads TGCGCCAGCAGCCCGCAGGCTACTGGGGGCTATGGCTACACCTTC. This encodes CASSPQATGGYGYTF.

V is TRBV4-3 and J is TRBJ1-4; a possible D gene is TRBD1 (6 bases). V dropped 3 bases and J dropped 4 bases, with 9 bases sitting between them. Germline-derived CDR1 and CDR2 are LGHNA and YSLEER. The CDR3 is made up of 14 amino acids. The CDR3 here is CASSQRGNNEKLFF. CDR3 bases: TGCGCCAGCAGCCAGAGGGGGAATAATGAAAAACTGTTTTTT.

The CDR3 reads CASSIDTDYGYTF. In nucleotides, the CDR3 is TGTGCCAGCAGCATCGACACCGACTATGGCTACACCTTC. The chain recombines TRBV5-6 with TRBJ1-2; D remains ambiguous. The CDR3 contains 13 residues. V was pared by 4 bases and J by 3 bases, with 10 bases between. CDR1 and CDR2 from the germline V gene are SGHDT and YYEEEE.

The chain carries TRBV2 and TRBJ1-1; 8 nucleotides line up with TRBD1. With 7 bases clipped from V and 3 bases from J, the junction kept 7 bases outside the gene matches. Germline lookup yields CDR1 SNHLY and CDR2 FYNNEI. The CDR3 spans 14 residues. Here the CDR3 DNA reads TGTGCCAGCACCGAGGACAGGGCGGACACTGAAGCTTTCTTT. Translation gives CASTEDRADTEAFF.

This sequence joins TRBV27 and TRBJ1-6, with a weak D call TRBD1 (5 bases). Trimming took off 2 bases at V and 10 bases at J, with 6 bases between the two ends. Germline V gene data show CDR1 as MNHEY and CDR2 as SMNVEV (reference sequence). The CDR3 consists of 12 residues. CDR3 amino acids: CASSLGGSPLHF. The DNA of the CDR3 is TGTGCCAGCAGTTTAGGGGGATCACCCCTCCACTTT.

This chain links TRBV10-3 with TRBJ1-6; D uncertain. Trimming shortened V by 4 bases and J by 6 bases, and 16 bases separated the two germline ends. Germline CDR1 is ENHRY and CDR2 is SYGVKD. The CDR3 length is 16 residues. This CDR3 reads CAISGASTEVNSPLHF. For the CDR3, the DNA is TGTGCCATCAGTGGGGCTTCTACAGAGGTTAATTCACCCCTCCACTTT.

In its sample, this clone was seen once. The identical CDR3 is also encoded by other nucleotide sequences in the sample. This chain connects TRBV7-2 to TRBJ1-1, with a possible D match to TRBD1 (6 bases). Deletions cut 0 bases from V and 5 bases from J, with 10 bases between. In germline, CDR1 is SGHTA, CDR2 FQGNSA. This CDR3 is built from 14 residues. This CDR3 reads CASSLAPGQTEAFF. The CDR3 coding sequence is TGTGCCAGCAGCTTAGCGCCAGGACAGACTGAAGCTTTCTTT.

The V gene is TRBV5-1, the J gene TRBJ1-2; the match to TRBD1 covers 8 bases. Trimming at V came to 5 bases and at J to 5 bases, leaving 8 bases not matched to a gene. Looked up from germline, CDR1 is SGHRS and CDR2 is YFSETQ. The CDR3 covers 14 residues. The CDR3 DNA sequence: TGCGCCAGCAGTCCGCAACAGGGGGGGTATGGCTACACCTTC. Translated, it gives CASSPQQGGYGYTF.

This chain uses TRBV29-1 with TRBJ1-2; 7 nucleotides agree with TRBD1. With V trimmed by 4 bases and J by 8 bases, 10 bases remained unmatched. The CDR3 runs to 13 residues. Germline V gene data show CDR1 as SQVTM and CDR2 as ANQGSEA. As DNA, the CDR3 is TGCAGCGTTGTGAAAGGAGGGGGCGCGGGCTACACCTTC. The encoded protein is CSVVKGGGAGYTF.

CDR3: CASSLGLYYGYTF. CDR3 coding DNA: TGTGCCAGCAGTTTGGGTCTGTACTATGGCTACACCTTC. The chain joins TRBV12-3 or TRBV12-4 to TRBJ1-2, with no clear D. Trimming cost V 3 bases and J 3 bases, with 8 bases left between them. This CDR3 is built from 13 residues.